The 26 T cell receptor beta chains below were found in one sample sequenced in a study of brain T cells in children with intractable seizures (dated by TCRdb to about 2021). Libraries were constructed by the immunoSEQ multiplex PCR assay. TCRdb provides this immuneACCESS table in a form limited to in-frame rearrangements. Some clones are lacking; in checked studies, under half of them reflect an unresolved V gene, and why the rest are absent is not known. Across this sample there are fewer than 50,000 clones, with 75% to 95% seen only once. Roughly 6.3% of the sample is in the top ten clones. Interpreted using the paper, the time point label stands for: resected brain tissue, or blood drawn just prior to surgery. Sequences were derived from peripheral blood, sampled at surgery. The receptors come from a girl aged 2-9 years with tuberous sclerosis and intractable seizures.

The chain recombines TRBV12-3 or TRBV12-4 with TRBJ2-3; D possibly corresponds to TRBD1 (6 bases). V lost 5 bases, J lost 1 base, and 7 bases lay in between. CDR3 length: 13 amino acids. For the CDR3, the DNA is TGTGCCAGCAGTCCAGGGGGCACAGATACGCAGTATTTT. Its translation: CASSPGGTDTQYF.

J is TRBJ1-1 and V is TRBV27, with D maybe TRBD1 (5 bases). V was pared by 6 bases and J by 0 bases, with 11 bases between. Germline assignment: CDR1 MNHEY and CDR2 SMNVEV (reference sequence). The CDR3 is 14 amino acids. The CDR3 DNA sequence: TGTGCCAGCAGAGAGGGACGGATGAACACTGAAGCTTTCTTT. Translating it yields CASREGRMNTEAFF.

The V call is TRBV7-3, the J call TRBJ2-2; D perhaps matches TRBD1 (5 bases). Trimming took 4 bases from V and 7 from J, leaving 16 bases between them. The CDR3 runs to 15 residues. Per the germline V gene, CDR1 is SGHTA and CDR2 is FQGTGA. The CDR3 DNA reads as TGTGCCAGCAGCTCTCAGGGCCGCCTCGGCGGGGAGCTGTTTTTT. Translated: CASSSQGRLGGELFF.

J is TRBJ2-1 and V is TRBV11-2, with D unclear. The CDR3 spans 14 residues. V lost 5 bases and J 4 bases, leaving 12 bases between the germline ends. CDR1 is SGHAT and CDR2 is FQNNGV in the germline V gene. The CDR3 sequence is CASSPELFYNEQFF. The CDR3 DNA is TGTGCCAGCAGCCCTGAGCTTTTTTACAATGAGCAGTTCTTC.

This clone was seen a handful of times. This rearrangement joins TRBV9 to TRBJ1-2; TRBD1 aligns across 10 bases. Germline V gene lookup returns CDR1 SGDLS and CDR2 YYNGEE. The CDR3 length is 16 residues. The trim removed 4 bases at V and 1 base at J, leaving 7 bases unmatched. CDR3 sequence: CASSNDRGLGNYGYTF. CDR3 nucleotide sequence: TGTGCCAGCAGCAACGACAGGGGGCTGGGTAACTATGGCTACACCTTC.

This rearrangement joins TRBV27 to TRBJ2-7; a weak D match, TRBD1 (6 bases). Germline values: CDR1 MNHEY, CDR2 SMNVEV (reference sequence). V lost 7 bases and J lost 7, with 17 bases in between. This CDR3 has 13 residues. The CDR3 DNA reads as TGTGCCAGCACCCAGGGGTGGGGTCGGGAGCAGTACTTC. This sequence encodes CASTQGWGREQYF.

This rearrangement joins TRBV28 to TRBJ2-7; tentatively, D is TRBD1 (6 bases). The germline V gene encodes CDR1 MDHEN and CDR2 SYDVKM. The CDR3 sequence is 12 residues long. Trimming took 5 bases from V and 12 from J, leaving 17 bases between them. CDR3 nucleotide sequence: TGTGCCAGCAGTATGAACAGGGACCGAGGGTACTTC. This codes for CASSMNRDRGYF.

This clone was seen once. The chain has TRBV29-1 and TRBJ1-2; D may be TRBD1 (5 bases). Germline V lookup: CDR1 SQVTM, CDR2 ANQGSEA. CDR3 size: 12 residues. Trimming cost V 4 bases and J 0 bases, with 6 bases left between them. The CDR3: CSVGGANYGYTF. In nucleotides, the CDR3 is TGCAGCGTTGGGGGGGCTAACTATGGCTACACCTTC. Supplemented by reference TRBV29-1 and TRBJ1-2, the full variable domain reads SAVISQKPSRDICQRGTSLTIQCQVDSQVTMMFWYRQQPGQSLTLIATANQGSEATYESGFVIDKFPISRPNLTFSTLTVSNMSPEDSSIYLCSVGGANYGYTFGSGTRLTVV.

The rearrangement uses TRBV27 and TRBJ2-5, with D maybe TRBD1 (5 bases). The V gene lost 6 bases and the J gene lost 4 bases, with 12 bases spanning the gap. This CDR3 comprises 13 residues. Germline V gives CDR1 MNHEY, CDR2 SMNVEV (reference sequence). CDR3 sequence: CASRGSQGETQYF. The DNA of the CDR3 is TGTGCCAGCAGGGGGTCCCAGGGAGAGACCCAGTACTTC.

The chain carries TRBV15 and TRBJ1-1, with D possibly being TRBD1 (6 bases). Germline CDR1 and CDR2: LNHNV and YYDKDF (reference sequence). V gave up 1 base and J gave up 4 bases, with 13 bases separating them. The CDR3 is made up of 15 amino acids. CDR3 sequence: CATSRVGQGSTEAFF. CDR3 nucleotides: TGTGCCACCAGCAGAGTCGGGCAGGGGTCCACTGAAGCTTTCTTT.

V and J are TRBV28 and TRBJ2-5; TRBD1 aligns across 7 bases. The CDR3 covers 17 residues. Trimming cost V 6 bases and J 0 bases; bases outside gene matches: 13. The germline V gene has CDR1 MDHEN and CDR2 SYDVKM. CDR3 protein: CASSPQKQGSYQETQYF. CDR3 DNA sequence: TGTGCCAGCAGCCCCCAAAAACAGGGGTCTTACCAAGAGACCCAGTACTTC.

The genes are TRBV7-3 and TRBJ2-2; the match to TRBD2 covers 14 bases. V was clipped by 5 bases and J by 5 bases; unmatched bases: 7. The length of the CDR3 is 17 residues. Germline assignment: CDR1 SGHTA and CDR2 FQGTGA. The CDR3 is CASSHGTSGGVTGELFF. Here the CDR3 DNA reads TGTGCCAGCAGCCATGGGACTAGCGGGGGAGTAACCGGGGAGCTGTTTTTT.

The chain carries TRBV3-1 (or the pseudogene TRBV3-2) and TRBJ2-1; the match to TRBD2 covers 7 bases. Germline CDR1 LGHDT, CDR2 YNNKEL (reference sequence). The CDR3 is made up of 16 amino acids. With V trimmed by 1 base and J by 7 bases, 10 bases remained unmatched. CDR3 DNA sequence: TGTGCCAGCAGCCAAGGGTTTGGGGCGGGGGAGAATGAGCAGTTCTTC. Translated, it gives CASSQGFGAGENEQFF.

CDR3 residues: CASSSTGIYGYTF. CDR3 in DNA: TGCGCCAGCAGCTCGACAGGGATCTATGGCTACACCTTC. V and J are TRBV5-1 and TRBJ1-2, with 7 nucleotides matching TRBD1. Germline CDR1 is SGHRS and CDR2 is YFSETQ. The CDR3 totals 13 residues. After removal of 3 bases from V and 4 bases from J, the junction contained 3 bases not matched to a gene.

The chain is built from TRBV7-6 and TRBJ2-4; D is unclear. Trimming pared 1 base from V and 0 bases from J, leaving 10 bases between. Germline V CDR1 and CDR2: SGHVS, FNYEAQ. The CDR3 covers 16 residues. CDR3 loop: CASSLGPSRAKNIQYF. Written as DNA, the CDR3 is TGTGCCAGCAGCTTAGGCCCTTCCCGAGCCAAAAACATTCAGTACTTC.

The J gene is TRBJ1-6, the V gene TRBV30, with a tentative D call TRBD1 (6 bases). With 5 bases removed from V and 9 bases from J, the gap between germline ends came to 14 bases. This CDR3 spans 13 amino acids. CDR1 and CDR2 (germline): GTSNPN, SVGIG (reference sequence). Here the CDR3 reads CAWEQGGGSPLHF. The DNA for the CDR3 is TGTGCCTGGGAACAGGGTGGAGGTTCACCCCTCCACTTT.

The genes are TRBV7-8 and TRBJ1-1, with TRBD1 matching over 7 bases. The CDR3 is made up of 13 amino acids. Germline loops: CDR1 SGHVS, CDR2 FQNEAQ. J was trimmed by 5 bases and V by 5 bases; bases with no gene match: 5. The CDR3 spells CASSPQQGTEAFF. In DNA, the CDR3 is TGTGCCAGCAGCCCACAACAGGGGACTGAAGCTTTCTTT.

This chain links TRBV7-9 with TRBJ2-5; D ambiguous. The V gene lost 2 bases and the J gene lost 3 bases, with 10 bases spanning the gap. CDR3 size: 14 residues. Per germline, CDR1 SEHNR and CDR2 FQNEAQ (reference sequence). The CDR3 nucleotides are TGTGCCAGCAGCTTATCTGCGGCAGAAGAGACCCAGTACTTC. As protein: CASSLSAAEETQYF.

The gene calls are TRBV7-2 and TRBJ1-1; 8 bases are shared with TRBD1. The CDR3 length is 15 residues. Germline-derived CDR1 and CDR2 are SGHTA and FQGNSA. The V gene end was trimmed by 5 bases and the J gene end by 1 base; junction bases not matched to a gene: 6. The CDR3 here is CASSPQDRANTEAFF. The CDR3 nucleotides are TGTGCCAGCAGCCCACAGGACAGGGCGAACACTGAAGCTTTCTTT.

The chain has TRBV6-1 and TRBJ2-2; D not certain. V gave up 1 base and J gave up 1 base, with 10 bases separating them. Germline CDR1 and CDR2: MNHNS and SASEGT. The CDR3 length is 16 residues. CDR3 residues: CASSEGVGQNTGELFF. For the CDR3, the DNA is TGTGCCAGCAGTGAAGGAGTAGGGCAGAACACCGGGGAGCTGTTTTTT.

The CDR3 DNA follows: TGTGCCAGCAGCCAAGAACCCACTGAAGCTTTCTTT. Translating gives CASSQEPTEAFF. The rearrangement uses TRBV3-1 (or the pseudogene TRBV3-2) and TRBJ1-1; D is unclear. This CDR3 contains 12 residues. In germline, CDR1 is LGHDT, CDR2 YNNKEL (reference sequence). Between the trimmed V and J ends, which lost 0 bases and 4 bases, there was a span of 3 bases.

The chain carries TRBV25-1 and TRBJ1-4; D call uncertain. The germline V gene encodes CDR1 MGHDK and CDR2 SYGVNS. Trimming removed 1 base at V and 5 bases at J, with 14 bases between. This CDR3 has 16 residues. In nucleotides, the CDR3 is TGTGCCAGCAGTGAATTTCGGGAGGCTGGAAATGAAAAACTGTTTTTT. Translation: CASSEFREAGNEKLFF.

The rearrangement uses TRBV18 and TRBJ1-6, with TRBD1 identical over 9 bases. Germline lookup yields CDR1 KGHSH and CDR2 LQKENI. The CDR3 is 14 amino acids. The V segment lost 6 bases and the J segment 7 bases; nucleotides outside the gene matches: 4. As DNA, the CDR3 is TGTGCCAGCTCTCGGGACAGGGACAATTCACCCCTCCACTTT. Amino acids: CASSRDRDNSPLHF.

V and J are TRBV5-1 and TRBJ2-2, with TRBD2 as a possible D gene (5 bases). Trimming stripped 4 bases from V and 1 base from J, with 17 bases between. The CDR3 has 17 residues. Germline CDR1 and CDR2: SGHRS and YFSETQ. Here the CDR3 reads CASSLHAGLLNTGELFF. CDR3 nucleotide sequence: TGCGCCAGCAGCCTACACGCCGGACTTCTGAACACCGGGGAGCTGTTTTTT.

V gene TRBV10-2 combines with J gene TRBJ2-7, with D unclear. The V and J ends lost 6 bases and 3 bases respectively, with 12 bases between them. The CDR3 is made up of 13 amino acids. CDR1 WSHSY and CDR2 SAAADI come from the germline V gene. CDR3 DNA sequence: TGCGCCAGCAGGGCAACCAACAACTACGAGCAGTACGTC. This encodes CASRATNNYEQYV.

The V call is TRBV10-2, the J call TRBJ2-1; no firm D call. The CDR3 contains 11 residues. Germline CDR1 WSHSY, CDR2 SAAADI. V shed 8 bases and J shed 4 bases, with 6 bases lying between them. CDR3 bases: TGCGCCAGCCAACAGTACAATGAGCAGTTCTTC. The encoded protein is CASQQYNEQFF.